The present T cell receptor beta chain was sequenced within a study of T cell responses to AZD1222 COVID-19 vaccine. Clones were read by immunoSEQ multiplex PCR, and TCRdb kept only the in-frame ones, dropping some. Among 210,000 or so clones listed, 93% were seen once. The length of the CDR3 is 16 residues. The junction had 14 bases not matched to a gene; V was cut back by 4 bases and J by 7 bases. From germline, CDR1 is SGHRS and CDR2 YFSETQ. The chain carries TRBV5-1 and TRBJ2-5, with TRBD2 identical over 9 bases. The receptor was isolated from an adult in good health. The sequencing used peripheral blood, collected on day 0 of MenACWY control vaccination. The CDR3 loop reads CASSIGTGTSSGTQYF. CDR3 nucleotides: TGCGCCAGCAGCATAGGAACCGGGACTAGCTCCGGGACCCAGTACTTC.